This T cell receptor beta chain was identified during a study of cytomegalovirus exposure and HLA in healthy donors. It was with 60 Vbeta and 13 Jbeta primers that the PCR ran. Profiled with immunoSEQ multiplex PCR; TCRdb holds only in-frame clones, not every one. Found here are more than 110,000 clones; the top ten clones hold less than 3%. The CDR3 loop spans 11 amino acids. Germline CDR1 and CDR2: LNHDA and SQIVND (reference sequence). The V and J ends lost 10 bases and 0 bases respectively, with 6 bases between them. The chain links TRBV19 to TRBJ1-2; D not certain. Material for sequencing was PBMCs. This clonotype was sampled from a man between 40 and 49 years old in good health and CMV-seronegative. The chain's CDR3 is CATGANYGYTF. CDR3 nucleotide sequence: TGTGCCACCGGGGCTAACTATGGCTACACCTTC.